This T cell receptor (beta chain) was sequenced in a study of CD8 T cells in ankylosing spondylitis. The CDR3 is 15 residues long. The J segment lost 4 bases and the V segment lost 6 bases, leaving 9 bases of the junction unmatched. This clonotype was seen only a few times. Its target is unknown. Library preparation for TCR beta used quantitative 5'-RACE with molecular barcodes. In TCRdb, the 5' RACE reads were re-called with MiXCR into one record per CDR3 protein. The table has a few hundred thousand distinct CDR3 sequences, about a fifth seen once. Study-wide findings and caveats: The clones that were linked to disease were reported to be significantly enriched in matched synovial fluid samples from ankylosing spondylitis patients. Earlier work had already found some motif variants in reactive arthritis synovial fluid and blood. A motif in TCR beta, a set of fewer than ten highly homologous variants, appeared characteristic of ankylosing spondylitis blood.

Sequenced sample: blood, either unsorted or a sorted T cell fraction (not recorded which). The chain is built from TRBV12-3 or TRBV12-4 and TRBJ1-5, with 7 bases lining up with TRBD1. The receptor was derived from a male donor with ankylosing spondylitis. This CDR3 reads CASSHPRQGNQPQHF. DNA for the CDR3: TGTGCCAGCAGCCACCCTCGACAGGGAAATCAGCCCCAGCATTTT.